Following are 2 T cell receptor beta chains from one sample sequenced in a study of PD-L1 blockade in urothelial cancer. This table comes from immunoSEQ multiplex PCR, and its TCRdb copy is limited to in-frame clones, with some not included. Among tens of thousands of clones, around 88% were seen once, and the ten largest hold 14% to 15%. Described time point: pretreatment peripheral blood. The sequencing used PBMCs, collected around atezolizumab (anti-PD-L1) treatment. The receptors here all came from a man in his sixties with urothelial cancer.

This clone was counted a single time. The rearrangement uses TRBV9 and TRBJ2-7; D is possibly TRBD2 (5 bases). V was pared by 4 bases and J by 3 bases, with 17 bases between. The germline gives CDR1 SGDLS, CDR2 YYNGEE. The CDR3 length is 15 residues. The CDR3 loop reads CASSPARFGDYEQYF. The DNA of the CDR3 is TGTGCCAGCAGCCCCGCAAGATTCGGGGACTACGAGCAGTACTTC.

J is TRBJ2-1 and V is TRBV12-5; D might be TRBD2 (6 bases). V was trimmed by 3 bases and J by 6 bases, leaving 12 bases between them. CDR1 and CDR2 (germline): LGHNT, FRNRAP. The CDR3 sequence is 14 residues long. CDR3 in DNA: TGTGCTAGTGGTTTCGGGGAGCGGGCCAATGAGCAGTTCTTC. This sequence encodes CASGFGERANEQFF. Full variable domain (missing parts from reference TRBV12-5 and TRBJ2-1): DARVTQTPRHKVTEMGQEVTMRCQPILGHNTVFWYRQTMMQGLELLAYFRNRAPLDDSGMPKDRFSAEMPDATLATLKIQPSEPRDSAVYFCASGFGERANEQFFGPGTRLTVL.